The next 28 T cell receptor beta chains were all read from a single sample in a study of PD-L1 blockade in urothelial cancer. The table came from immunoSEQ multiplex PCR; TCRdb's copy has only in-frame clones and leaves some out. The sample consists of about 50,000 clones, 65% to 85% of them appearing once. Time point reported: peripheral blood 6 weeks after treatment start. The specimen was PBMCs, collected around atezolizumab (anti-PD-L1) treatment. The receptor source for this set is a man in his 70s with urothelial cancer.

The chain is built from TRBV27 and TRBJ1-1, with a weak D call TRBD1 (6 bases). V was shortened by 7 bases and J by 6 bases, with 9 bases between the two germline ends. CDR3 length: 11 residues. In germline, CDR1 is MNHEY, CDR2 SMNVEV (reference sequence). CDR3 amino acids: CASKQGSEAFF. The CDR3 DNA reads TGTGCCAGCAAACAGGGTTCTGAAGCTTTCTTT.

The gene calls are TRBV28 and TRBJ1-2; TRBD1 is a possible D gene (5 bases). Deletions cut 10 bases from V and 4 bases from J, with 16 bases between. The CDR3 is 13 residues long. CDR1 and CDR2 from the germline V gene are MDHEN and SYDVKM. The chain's CDR3 is CATYSRGFYGYTF. The CDR3 nucleotides read TGTGCCACCTATTCGCGGGGGTTCTATGGCTACACCTTC.

The rearrangement links TRBV15 to TRBJ2-1; possible D gene TRBD2, 5 bases. Germline V gene lookup returns CDR1 LNHNV and CDR2 YYDKDF (reference sequence). V was pared by 8 bases and J by 9 bases, with 17 bases between. The CDR3 loop spans 13 amino acids. The CDR3 sequence: CATGELGFGEQFF. Written as DNA, the CDR3 is TGTGCCACCGGCGAACTAGGATTCGGTGAGCAGTTCTTC.

The chain uses TRBV7-8 and TRBJ2-3, with D unclear. Germline assignment: CDR1 SGHVS and CDR2 FQNEAQ. V lost 4 bases to trimming and J lost 6 bases, with 14 bases between them. This CDR3 contains 14 residues. The CDR3 DNA reads as TGTGCCAGCAGCTGGTCTCTAATCGCGGATACGCAGTATTTT. Protein sequence: CASSWSLIADTQYF.

A note on this clone: At one end the junction does not follow the germline gene, possibly because of a read error. The chain combines TRBV7-7 with TRBJ2-1, with D possibly TRBD2 on 5 matching bases. Germline CDR1 is SSHAT and CDR2 is FNYEAQ (reference sequence). The CDR3 totals 15 residues. CDR3 DNA: TGTGCTAGCAGCCCCCGCCGGGATGGGGTGAATGAGCAGTTCTTC. As protein: CASSPRRDGVNEQFF.

The rearrangement links TRBV5-1 to TRBJ2-7; 7 positions agree with TRBD1. Germline V gives CDR1 SGHRS, CDR2 YFSETQ. Trimming cost V 2 bases and J 0 bases; bases outside gene matches: 2. CDR3 size: 14 residues. CDR3 amino acids: CASSLQGSSYEQYF. DNA of the CDR3: TGCGCCAGCAGCTTACAGGGGAGCTCCTACGAGCAGTACTTC.

The V and J genes are TRBV29-1 and TRBJ2-7; tentatively, D is TRBD2 (7 bases). Germline loops: CDR1 SQVTM, CDR2 ANQGSEA. The CDR3 is 13 residues long. Trimming removed 2 bases at V and 7 bases at J, with 15 bases between. The CDR3 sequence: CSVEQGQGGEQYF. Written as DNA, the CDR3 is TGCAGCGTTGAACAGGGGCAGGGAGGGGAGCAGTACTTC.

V is TRBV28 and J is TRBJ2-2; TRBD1 matches at 9 bases. Germline CDR1 reads MDHEN; CDR2 reads SYDVKM. The CDR3 contains 15 residues. Germline trimming cut 6 bases from V and 3 bases from J; bases unmatched to any gene: 5. The CDR3 DNA reads TGTGCCAGCAGCTCCCGGGACAGGGACACCGGGGAGCTGTTTTTT. It encodes CASSSRDRDTGELFF.

The chain joins TRBV30 to TRBJ2-3; 9 bases map to TRBD2. Germline V lookup: CDR1 GTSNPN, CDR2 SVGIG (reference sequence). CDR3 length: 19 residues. Germline trimming cut 3 bases from V and 0 bases from J; bases unmatched to any gene: 16. CDR3 loop: CAWSGGVAGVSTSTDTQYF. For the CDR3, the DNA is TGTGCCTGGAGCGGGGGGGTAGCGGGAGTCTCCACTAGCACAGATACGCAGTATTTT.

The V and J genes are TRBV28 and TRBJ2-1; D may be TRBD2 (6 bases). V was cut by 3 bases and J by 6 bases, with 12 bases left in between. The CDR3 extends over 14 amino acids. Germline CDR1 and CDR2: MDHEN and SYDVKM. The CDR3 protein is CASSLTRGLNEQFF. The CDR3 DNA reads as TGTGCCAGCAGTTTGACGAGGGGACTCAATGAGCAGTTCTTC. The complete variable domain, with remaining parts taken from reference TRBV28 and TRBJ2-1, reads DVKVTQSSRYLVKRTGEKVFLECVQDMDHENMFWYRQDPGLGLRLIYFSYDVKMKEKGDIPEGYSVSREKKERFSLILESASTNQTSMYLCASSLTRGLNEQFFGPGTRLTVL.

This chain joins TRBV19 and TRBJ2-1, with 10 bases matching TRBD2. Trimming removed 2 bases from V and 10 bases from J; junction bases left unmatched: 2. Germline-derived CDR1 and CDR2 are LNHDA and SQIVND (reference sequence). The CDR3 spans 13 residues. For the CDR3, the DNA is TGTGCCAGTAGTATAACGGGACTAGCGGAGCAGTTCTTC. It yields the protein CASSITGLAEQFF.

The chain has TRBV27 and TRBJ2-2; D may be TRBD2 (6 bases). V lost 4 bases to trimming and J lost 8 bases, with 17 bases between them. The CDR3 extends over 15 amino acids. Germline CDR1 and CDR2: MNHEY and SMNVEV (reference sequence). This CDR3 is CASSSVPGLFGELFF. The DNA of the CDR3 is TGTGCCAGCAGTTCAGTCCCGGGACTTTTTGGGGAGCTGTTTTTT.

The J gene is TRBJ1-4, the V gene TRBV18; no clear D gene. This CDR3 spans 18 amino acids. The germline V gene has CDR1 KGHSH and CDR2 LQKENI. Trimming took 1 base from V and 0 from J, leaving 15 bases between them. CDR3 in DNA: TGTGCCAGCTCACCACTCGAGGCGGCCAGTGCAACTAATGAAAAACTGTTTTTT. This translates into CASSPLEAASATNEKLFF.

The J gene is TRBJ1-1, the V gene TRBV5-8; maybe TRBD1 (5 bases). CDR1 and CDR2 from the germline V gene are SGHTS and YDEGEE. Trimming shortened V by 4 bases and J by 6 bases, and 22 bases separated the two germline ends. The CDR3 is 16 residues long. CDR3 protein: CASSPGRGRGKAEAFF. DNA of the CDR3: TGTGCCAGCAGCCCGGGGAGGGGAAGGGGAAAGGCTGAAGCTTTCTTT.

This clone was recorded at least ten times. V gene TRBV4-1 combines with J gene TRBJ1-2, with D uncertain. Germline lookup yields CDR1 MGHRA and CDR2 YSYEKL. Trimming removed 0 bases from V and 0 bases from J, with 11 bases in between. This CDR3 has 16 residues. Written as DNA, the CDR3 is TGCGCCAGCAGCCAAGATCGTGGGGAGGCTAACTATGGCTACACCTTC. Its translation is CASSQDRGEANYGYTF.

The rearrangement uses TRBV28 and TRBJ1-2; 8 nucleotides align to TRBD1. The V and J ends lost 6 bases and 8 bases, in that order; junction bases with no gene match: 17. The CDR3 runs 16 residues. Germline V gene sequence: CDR1 MDHEN, CDR2 SYDVKM. Here the CDR3 reads CASSPRTGRISKGYTF. CDR3 bases: TGTGCCAGCAGCCCTAGGACAGGGAGGATTAGTAAGGGCTACACCTTC.

The genes are TRBV5-1 and TRBJ1-1; TRBD1 aligns across 9 bases. CDR1 and CDR2 (germline): SGHRS, YFSETQ. The CDR3 is made up of 15 amino acids. Trimming took 3 bases from V and 8 from J; bases not matched to a gene: 11. The CDR3 spells CASSSGQTGGAEAFF. The CDR3 DNA reads TGCGCCAGCAGCTCGGGGCAAACAGGGGGCGCAGAAGCTTTCTTT.

The genes are TRBV7-9 and TRBJ2-7; 10 bases map to TRBD1. Unmatched junction bases numbered 8, after V lost 7 bases and J lost 5 bases. The CDR3 sequence is 14 residues long. Germline CDR1 is SEHNR and CDR2 is FQNEAQ (reference sequence). The CDR3 region has the DNA TGTGCCAGCATCCCCGGACAGGGGGGGCACGAGCAGTACTTC. Its protein is CASIPGQGGHEQYF. Supplemented by reference TRBV7-9 and TRBJ2-7, the full variable domain reads DTGVSQNPRHKITKRGQNVTFRCDPISEHNRLYWYRQTLGQGPEFLTYFQNEAQLEKSRLLSDRFSAERPKGSFSTLEIQRTEQGDSAMYLCASIPGQGGHEQYFGPGTRLTVT.

The V gene is TRBV19, the J gene TRBJ1-2; 7 bases match TRBD1. In germline, CDR1 is LNHDA, CDR2 SQIVND (reference sequence). The CDR3 runs to 14 residues. The V gene end was trimmed by 7 bases and the J gene end by 8 bases; junction bases not matched to a gene: 13. The CDR3 nucleotides are TGTGCCAGTACCACCGACAGGGTCGGAGCGGGCTACACCTTC. It encodes CASTTDRVGAGYTF. The whole variable domain, filled in from reference TRBV19 and TRBJ1-2, reads DGGITQSPKYLFRKEGQNVTLSCEQNLNHDAMYWYRQDPGQGLRLIYYSQIVNDFQKGDIAEGYSVSREKKESFPLTVTSAQKNPTAFYLCASTTDRVGAGYTFGSGTRLTVV.

The chain recombines TRBV28 with TRBJ2-7, with 7 bases matching TRBD1. V lost 5 bases and J lost 5; bases outside the gene matches: 3. Germline CDR1 reads MDHEN; CDR2 reads SYDVKM. The length of the CDR3 is 12 residues. The DNA of the CDR3 is TGTGCCAGCAGTCTACAGGGGAACGAGCAGTACTTC. Its protein product is CASSLQGNEQYF.

The chain recombines TRBV10-2 with TRBJ1-1; D is undetermined. The CDR3 covers 13 residues. Trimming removed 1 base at V and 1 base at J, with 4 bases between. CDR1 is WSHSY and CDR2 is SAAADI in the germline V gene. The CDR3 loop reads CASSELRNTEAFF. In DNA, the CDR3 is TGCGCCAGCAGTGAGTTGAGGAACACTGAAGCTTTCTTT.

This clone was recorded once. The J gene is TRBJ1-5, the V gene TRBV18; 8 nucleotides line up with TRBD1. Germline-derived CDR1 and CDR2 are KGHSH and LQKENI. There are 15 residues in the CDR3. J gave up 2 bases and V 3 bases, and 3 bases lay outside the gene matches. The CDR3 protein is CASSPPDRGNQPQHF. CDR3 nucleotides: TGTGCCAGCTCACCGCCGGACAGGGGCAATCAGCCCCAGCATTTT.

The chain combines TRBV7-9 with TRBJ2-3, with D unresolved. Deletions cut 4 bases from V and 0 bases from J, with 11 bases between. Germline values: CDR1 SEHNR, CDR2 FQNEAQ (reference sequence). The CDR3 covers 15 residues. The CDR3, as DNA: TGTGCCAGCAGCTCCGACTCATCTAGCACAGATACGCAGTATTTT. Translating it yields CASSSDSSSTDTQYF.

This clone was seen only a few times. The chain couples TRBV9 to TRBJ1-2, with 7 bases lining up with TRBD1. Trimming took 0 bases from V and 4 from J; bases not matched to a gene: 9. The length of the CDR3 is 16 residues. Looked up from germline, CDR1 is SGDLS and CDR2 is YYNGEE. The CDR3, as DNA: TGTGCCAGCAGCGTAGTAGGGGCAGGGGGGCTCTATGGCTACACCTTC. Translated: CASSVVGAGGLYGYTF.

The chain recombines TRBV5-5 with TRBJ2-7; 9 bases line up with TRBD1. This CDR3 is 15 amino acids long. Germline V CDR1 and CDR2: SGHKS, YYEKEE (reference sequence). V shed 4 bases and J 4 bases; nucleotides not matched to a gene: 9. The CDR3 protein is CASSQGQGDLYEQYF. The CDR3 bases are TGTGCCAGCAGCCAGGGACAGGGTGATCTTTACGAGCAGTACTTC.

The CDR3 sequence is CASTRYNEQFF. CDR3 nucleotide sequence: TGTGCCAGCACCAGGTACAATGAGCAGTTCTTC. The V and J genes are TRBV25-1 and TRBJ2-1; the D is unclear. The V gene's germline CDR1 is MGHDK and CDR2 SYGVNS. This CDR3 region has 11 residues. Deletions cut 7 bases from V and 4 bases from J, with 5 bases between.

The chain couples TRBV10-3 to TRBJ2-3; TRBD1 matches 9 bases. The length of the CDR3 is 14 residues. After removal of 5 bases from V and 4 bases from J, the junction contained 4 bases not matched to a gene. From germline, CDR1 is ENHRY and CDR2 SYGVKD. The CDR3: CAISRTGEADTQYF. DNA for the CDR3: TGTGCCATCAGTCGGACAGGGGAGGCAGATACGCAGTATTTT.

In its sample, this clone was seen a few times. The rearrangement uses TRBV30 and TRBJ1-1; 7 bases match TRBD1. Germline trimming cut 4 bases from V and 1 base from J; bases unmatched to any gene: 3. Germline V gene sequence: CDR1 GTSNPN, CDR2 SVGIG (reference sequence). The CDR3 is 13 residues long. CDR3 DNA: TGTGCCTGGACCTGGACAGGGAACACTGAAGCTTTCTTT. Residues: CAWTWTGNTEAFF. The full variable domain, completed using reference TRBV30 and TRBJ1-1, is SQTIHQWPATLVQPVGSPLSLECTVEGTSNPNLYWYRQAAGRGLQLLFYSVGIGQISSEVPQNLSASRPQDRQFILSSKKLLLSDSGFYLCAWTWTGNTEAFFGQGTRLTVV.